Presented here are 12 T cell receptor beta chains from one specimen sequenced in a study of blood T cell repertoires in COVID-19. Clones were read by immunoSEQ multiplex PCR, and TCRdb kept only the in-frame ones, dropping some. The profile shows a few hundred thousand clones, about 85% of them singletons. What was sequenced was peripheral blood. The receptors derive from a man in his fifties or sixties who had recovered from COVID-19.

The chain recombines TRBV28 with TRBJ2-1; weak D call: TRBD1 (5 bases). Germline CDR1 MDHEN, CDR2 SYDVKM. The ends were cut back, 5 bases at V and 5 bases at J, with 16 bases in the middle. This CDR3 has 15 residues. CDR3 nucleotide sequence: TGTGCCAGCAGTGCCTCAAAGGGGCCCAACAATGAGCAGTTCTTC. Its translation is CASSASKGPNNEQFF.

The chain employs TRBV27 and TRBJ2-7; D perhaps matches TRBD2 (5 bases). Trimming took 2 bases from V and 7 from J, leaving 12 bases between them. This CDR3 is 13 amino acids long. In germline, CDR1 is MNHEY, CDR2 SMNVEV (reference sequence). The CDR3: CASSLMGRGEQYF. For the CDR3, the DNA is TGTGCCAGCAGTTTAATGGGCAGAGGGGAGCAGTACTTC.

This rearrangement joins TRBV9 to TRBJ2-3; TRBD1 agrees at 9 bases. Germline V gene sequence: CDR1 SGDLS, CDR2 YYNGEE. The CDR3 has 17 residues. Losses at the gene ends were 4 bases for V and 3 bases for J; bases not matched to a gene: 12. The CDR3 loop reads CASSPRPGQGVTDTQYF. In DNA form, the CDR3 reads TGTGCCAGCAGCCCCCGACCGGGACAGGGTGTAACAGATACGCAGTATTTT.

The rearrangement links TRBV18 to TRBJ2-3; 7 nucleotides agree with TRBD1. This CDR3 contains 17 residues. The V segment lost 0 bases and the J segment 1 base; nucleotides outside the gene matches: 7. Germline CDR1 is KGHSH and CDR2 is LQKENI. CDR3 loop: CASSPPGTRGRTDTQYF. The CDR3 DNA reads as TGTGCCAGCTCACCACCTGGGACGAGGGGGCGCACAGATACGCAGTATTTT.

CDR3: CASSLFSGGSRLVEQFF. CDR3 DNA: TGTGCCAGCAGTTTATTTTCCGGCGGGAGCCGTCTCGTTGAGCAGTTCTTC. The chain joins TRBV28 to TRBJ2-1, with TRBD2 matching over 7 bases. V trimming: 1 base; J trimming: 9 bases; junction bases outside the gene matches: 15. This CDR3 region has 17 residues. Germline V gene data show CDR1 as MDHEN and CDR2 as SYDVKM.

The V gene is TRBV7-2, the J gene TRBJ1-1; 9 positions match TRBD1. Germline V gene sequence: CDR1 SGHTA, CDR2 FQGNSA. Trimming removed 3 bases from V and 8 bases from J; junction bases left unmatched: 7. CDR3 size: 14 residues. Here the CDR3 reads CASSFPGQGMEAFF. The CDR3 nucleotides read TGTGCCAGCAGCTTTCCGGGACAGGGCATGGAAGCTTTCTTT. The full variable domain, completed using reference TRBV7-2 and TRBJ1-1, is GAGVSQSPSNKVTEKGKDVELRCDPISGHTALYWYRQSLGQGLEFLIYFQGNSAPDKSGLPSDRFSAERTGGSVSTLTIQRTQQEDSAVYLCASSFPGQGMEAFFGQGTRLTVV.

This sequence joins TRBV11-2 and TRBJ2-2, with D unclear. Trimming took off 0 bases at V and 3 bases at J, with 14 bases between the two ends. The CDR3 loop spans 17 amino acids. Per the germline V gene, CDR1 is SGHAT and CDR2 is FQNNGV. The CDR3 DNA is TGTGCCAGCAGCTTAGATCTCGTGACACCTTACACCGGGGAGCTGTTTTTT. Translation: CASSLDLVTPYTGELFF. The full variable domain, with the rest looked up from reference TRBV11-2 and TRBJ2-2, is EAGVAQSPRYKIIEKRQSVAFWCNPISGHATLYWYQQILGQGPKLLIQFQNNGVVDDSQLPKDRFSAERLKGVDSTLKIQPAKLEDSAVYLCASSLDLVTPYTGELFFGEGSRLTVL.

The rearrangement joins TRBV28 to TRBJ2-7; a weak D match, TRBD2 (6 bases). Looked up from germline, CDR1 is MDHEN and CDR2 is SYDVKM. CDR3 length: 16 residues. The V end was cut by 3 bases, the J end by 5 bases, with 20 bases between. CDR3 nucleotides: TGTGCCAGCAGTTTTTTAGACGGGAGTAATCGAGACGAGCAGTACTTC. This codes for CASSFLDGSNRDEQYF.

The V and J genes are TRBV6-1 and TRBJ1-5; unclear D gene. Trimming stripped 2 bases from V and 5 bases from J, with 7 bases between. Germline V gene data show CDR1 as MNHNS and CDR2 as SASEGT. CDR3 length: 13 residues. The CDR3 DNA reads TGTGCCAGCAGTGAACAGGCCCATCAGCCCCAGCATTTT. Translation: CASSEQAHQPQHF.

The chain employs TRBV27 and TRBJ2-5, with D possibly being TRBD2 (5 bases). The CDR3 spans 13 residues. Germline assignment: CDR1 MNHEY and CDR2 SMNVEV (reference sequence). Deletions cut 1 base from V and 4 bases from J, with 7 bases between. The CDR3 DNA reads TGTGCCAGCAGTTTATTGGGAGTAGAGACCCAGTACTTC. Amino acids: CASSLLGVETQYF.

This chain joins TRBV15 and TRBJ1-4; D perhaps matches TRBD1 (5 bases). The CDR3 is 15 amino acids. Between the trimmed V and J ends, which lost 3 bases and 4 bases, there was a span of 12 bases. CDR1 and CDR2 (germline): LNHNV, YYDKDF (reference sequence). CDR3 bases: TGTGCCACCAGCAGGCCGACAGAATTTAATGAAAAACTGTTTTTT. As protein: CATSRPTEFNEKLFF.

The genes are TRBV27 and TRBJ2-3; 7 nucleotides line up with TRBD1. Germline CDR1 MNHEY, CDR2 SMNVEV (reference sequence). CDR3 size: 13 residues. The V segment lost 7 bases and the J segment 6 bases; nucleotides outside the gene matches: 7. In DNA form, the CDR3 reads TGTGCCAGCAATCCGACAGGGTCGGATACGCAGTATTTT. Protein sequence: CASNPTGSDTQYF.